This T cell receptor beta chain originates from a study of blood T cell dynamics during melanoma immunotherapy. General observations from the study: It remained unknown if the driving T cell clones were melanoma-specific. At W3, later disease-control patients showed bifurcated PBMC repertoire changes, unlike progressors.

Each bulk PBMC sample had 300 to 400 ng DNA loaded. Generated by immunoSEQ multiplex PCR, the TCRdb table keeps only in-frame clones and is missing some. The sample records roughly 6,600 clones, approximately 84% being singletons. Notes on this clone: Antigen specificity is unknown.

V lost 3 bases to trimming and J lost 0 bases, with 16 bases between them. This CDR3 is built from 17 residues. Per the germline V gene, CDR1 is SGDLS and CDR2 is YYNGEE. The time point is: week 3, after first cycle of checkpoint inhibitor. This clonotype originated in a human donor with melanoma. Some clones in this sample may be carry-over from other donors' samples. The specimen comprised blood, sampled from a patient treated with checkpoint blockade. The chain joins TRBV9 to TRBJ2-4; possible D gene TRBD2, 6 bases. CDR3 protein: CASSGPGGPRAKNIQYF. The CDR3 DNA follows: TGTGCCAGCAGCGGTCCCGGAGGGCCCAGAGCCAAAAACATTCAGTACTTC. The full variable domain, its missing parts supplied by reference TRBV9 and TRBJ2-4, is DSGVTQTPKHLITATGQRVTLRCSPRSGDLSVYWYQQSLDQGLQFLIQYYNGEERAKGNILERFSAQQFPDLHSELNLSSLELGDSALYFCASSGPGGPRAKNIQYFGAGTRLSVL.